Listed below are T cell receptor beta chains from one sample, sequenced in a study of OX40 agonist ivuxolimab in advanced cancers. TCRdb keeps only in-frame clones here, not all; method: immunoSEQ multiplex PCR. Of approximately 78,000 clones listed, about 84% are singletons. The material was CD4+ or CD8+ T cells sorted from blood, obtained in a trial of the OX40 agonist ivuxolimab. These receptors came from an adult with an advanced solid tumor such as melanoma, head and neck, liver or kidney cancer. CDR3s include the opening cysteine and the closing phenylalanine or tryptophan. A D gene is named only where the DNA matches it firmly. Where a row states a size, it is once, few, many or the class of an expanded clone; other rows omit it.

v_gene: TRBV2
j_gene: TRBJ1-2
abundance: NA
d_gene: NA
CDR3aa: CASVPNSAINYGYTF
CDR3nt: TGTGCCAGCGTTCCGAACAGTGCCATTAACTATGGCTACACCTTC

v_gene: TRBV7-9
j_gene: TRBJ1-5
abundance: NA
d_gene: NA
CDR3aa: CASSSRGMNQPQHF
CDR3nt: TGTGCCAGCAGCTCCCGGGGGATGAATCAGCCCCAGCATTTT

v_gene: TRBV4-1
j_gene: TRBJ2-5
abundance: NA
d_gene: NA
CDR3aa: CASSQIGGVWETQYF
CDR3nt: TGCGCCAGCAGCCAAATCGGGGGAGTCTGGGAGACCCAGTACTTC

v_gene: TRBV19
j_gene: TRBJ2-6
abundance: once
d_gene: NA
CDR3aa: CAGGERGRANVLTF
CDR3nt: TGTGCCGGAGGAGAGAGGGGTCGGGCCAACGTCCTGACTTTC

v_gene: TRBV19
j_gene: TRBJ1-2
abundance: NA
d_gene: NA
CDR3aa: CASTGDRRANYGYTF
CDR3nt: TGTGCCAGTACCGGAGACAGGAGAGCTAACTATGGCTACACCTTC

v_gene: TRBV5-5
j_gene: TRBJ2-2
abundance: NA
d_gene: NA
CDR3aa: CASSWAFSNTGELFF
CDR3nt: TGTGCCAGCAGCTGGGCTTTTTCGAACACCGGGGAGCTGTTTTTT

v_gene: TRBV11-3
j_gene: TRBJ2-2
abundance: NA
d_gene: NA
CDR3aa: CASSLESTGTGELFF
CDR3nt: TGTGCCAGCAGCTTAGAGTCCACAGGGACCGGGGAGCTGTTTTTT

v_gene: TRBV7-9
j_gene: TRBJ1-1
abundance: many
d_gene: TRBD1
CDR3aa: CASIQQGGFDEAFF
CDR3nt: TGTGCCAGCATCCAGCAGGGGGGGTTTGATGAAGCTTTCTTT

v_gene: TRBV6-6
j_gene: TRBJ2-7
abundance: NA
d_gene: NA
CDR3aa: CASSYSRGYSYEQYF
CDR3nt: TGTGCCAGCAGTTACTCAAGGGGGTACTCCTACGAGCAGTACTTC

v_gene: TRBV19
j_gene: TRBJ2-7
abundance: NA
d_gene: NA
CDR3aa: CASSIGAGSYEQYF
CDR3nt: TGTGCCAGTAGTATAGGGGCAGGGTCGTACGAGCAGTACTTC

v_gene: TRBV25-1
j_gene: TRBJ1-2
abundance: NA
d_gene: NA
CDR3aa: CASSRGAYGYTF
CDR3nt: TGTGCCAGCAGTAGAGGTGCCTATGGCTACACCTTC

v_gene: TRBV5-1
j_gene: TRBJ2-1
abundance: NA
d_gene: NA
CDR3aa: CASSLGRGRSASYNEQFF
CDR3nt: TGCGCCAGCAGCTTGGGTCGAGGTCGGTCGGCCTCCTACAATGAGCAGTTCTTC

v_gene: TRBV7-9
j_gene: TRBJ2-7
abundance: NA
d_gene: NA
CDR3aa: CASSLISNEQYF
CDR3nt: TGTGCCAGCAGCTTAATAAGCAACGAGCAGTACTTC

v_gene: TRBV9
j_gene: TRBJ2-6
abundance: once
d_gene: NA
CDR3aa: CASSPQQSSGANVLTF
CDR3nt: TGTGCCAGCAGCCCCCAACAGAGCTCTGGGGCCAACGTCCTGACTTTC

v_gene: TRBV18
j_gene: TRBJ1-3
abundance: NA
d_gene: NA
CDR3aa: CASSPPDSGNTIYF
CDR3nt: TGTGCCAGCTCACCACCTGACTCTGGAAACACCATATATTTT

v_gene: TRBV6-5
j_gene: TRBJ2-7
abundance: NA
d_gene: TRBD2
CDR3aa: CASSSPGLAGEKQYF
CDR3nt: TGTGCCAGCAGTTCCCCGGGACTAGCGGGAGAAAAGCAGTACTTC

v_gene: TRBV30
j_gene: TRBJ1-2
abundance: few
d_gene: NA
CDR3aa: CAFAKGIPYGYTF
CDR3nt: TGTGCATTTGCTAAGGGAATCCCTTATGGCTACACCTTC

v_gene: TRBV5-1
j_gene: TRBJ2-2
abundance: NA
d_gene: NA
CDR3aa: CASGSGKTWGVLTGELFF
CDR3nt: TGCGCCAGCGGAAGTGGGAAGACTTGGGGCGTTCTCACCGGGGAGCTGTTTTTT

v_gene: TRBV7-2
j_gene: TRBJ1-1
abundance: NA
d_gene: NA
CDR3aa: CASSLTVNTEAFF
CDR3nt: TGTGCCAGCAGCTTAACGGTGAACACTGAAGCTTTCTTT

v_gene: TRBV14
j_gene: TRBJ2-1
abundance: NA
d_gene: NA
CDR3aa: CASSQVGLIYNLDEQFF
CDR3nt: TGTGCCAGCAGCCAAGTTGGATTGATTTATAATTTGGATGAGCAGTTCTTC

v_gene: TRBV11-3
j_gene: TRBJ1-6
abundance: NA
d_gene: NA
CDR3aa: CASSLVRTNSPLHF
CDR3nt: TGTGCCAGCAGCTTAGTAAGGACAAATTCACCCCTCCACTTT

v_gene: TRBV7-9
j_gene: TRBJ2-2
abundance: many
d_gene: NA
CDR3aa: CAREQGKTGELFF
CDR3nt: TGTGCCAGAGAGCAGGGAAAAACCGGGGAGCTGTTTTTT

v_gene: TRBV7-8
j_gene: TRBJ1-2
abundance: NA
d_gene: NA
CDR3aa: CASSPHGKGGYTF
CDR3nt: TGTGCCAGCAGCCCTCATGGGAAGGGTGGCTACACCTTC

v_gene: TRBV20-1
j_gene: TRBJ1-2
abundance: NA
d_gene: TRBD1
CDR3aa: CSAKGTGGYTF
CDR3nt: TGCAGTGCTAAAGGGACAGGCGGCTACACCTTC

v_gene: TRBV12-5
j_gene: TRBJ1-1
abundance: NA
d_gene: NA
CDR3aa: CASGLRKGEAFF
CDR3nt: TGTGCTAGTGGTTTGAGAAAGGGGGAAGCTTTCTTT

v_gene: TRBV6-6
j_gene: TRBJ2-7
abundance: NA
d_gene: TRBD1
CDR3aa: CASSVLWDSSYEQYF
CDR3nt: TGTGCCAGCAGTGTGCTTTGGGACAGTTCCTACGAGCAGTACTTC

v_gene: TRBV5-1
j_gene: TRBJ1-2
abundance: NA
d_gene: NA
CDR3aa: CASSLTDERLYGYTF
CDR3nt: TGCGCCAGCAGCTTGACGGACGAAAGGTTATATGGCTACACCTTC

v_gene: TRBV18
j_gene: TRBJ2-2
abundance: NA
d_gene: TRBD2
CDR3aa: CASSPTSGRETGELFF
CDR3nt: TGTGCCAGCTCCCCCACTAGCGGGAGAGAAACCGGGGAGCTGTTTTTT

v_gene: TRBV7-2
j_gene: TRBJ1-4
abundance: once
d_gene: TRBD1
CDR3aa: CASSPLGQGYEKLFF
CDR3nt: TGTGCCAGCAGCCCACTCGGACAGGGGTATGAAAAACTGTTTTTT